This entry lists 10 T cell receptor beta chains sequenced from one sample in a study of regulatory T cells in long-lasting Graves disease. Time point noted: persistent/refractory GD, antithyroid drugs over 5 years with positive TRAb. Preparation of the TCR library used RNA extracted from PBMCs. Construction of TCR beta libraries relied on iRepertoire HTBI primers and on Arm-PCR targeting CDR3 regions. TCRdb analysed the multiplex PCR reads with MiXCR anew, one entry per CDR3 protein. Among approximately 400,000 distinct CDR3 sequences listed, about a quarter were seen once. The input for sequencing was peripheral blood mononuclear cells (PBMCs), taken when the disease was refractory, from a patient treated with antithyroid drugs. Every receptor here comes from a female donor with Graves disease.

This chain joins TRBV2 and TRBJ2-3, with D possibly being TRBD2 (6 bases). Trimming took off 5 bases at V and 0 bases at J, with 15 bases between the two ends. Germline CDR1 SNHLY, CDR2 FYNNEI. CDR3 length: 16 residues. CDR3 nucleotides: TGTGCCAGCAGTTCTAAGGGAGGCGGGAGCACAGATACGCAGTATTTT. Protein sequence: CASSSKGGGSTDTQYF.

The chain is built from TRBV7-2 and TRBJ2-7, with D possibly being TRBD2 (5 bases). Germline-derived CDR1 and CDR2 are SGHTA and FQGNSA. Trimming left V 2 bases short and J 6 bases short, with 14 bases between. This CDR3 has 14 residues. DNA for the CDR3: TGTGCCAGCAGCTTACGTGTGGGAGACTCCGAGCAGTACTTC. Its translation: CASSLRVGDSEQYF.

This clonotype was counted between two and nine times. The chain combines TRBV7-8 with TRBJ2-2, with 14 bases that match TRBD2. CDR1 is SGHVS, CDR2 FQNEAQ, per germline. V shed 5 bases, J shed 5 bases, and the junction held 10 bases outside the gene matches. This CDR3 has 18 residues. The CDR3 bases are TGTGCCAGCAGCACGGGACTAGCGGGAGCCGTGTGGACCGGGGAGCTGTTTTTT. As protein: CASSTGLAGAVWTGELFF.

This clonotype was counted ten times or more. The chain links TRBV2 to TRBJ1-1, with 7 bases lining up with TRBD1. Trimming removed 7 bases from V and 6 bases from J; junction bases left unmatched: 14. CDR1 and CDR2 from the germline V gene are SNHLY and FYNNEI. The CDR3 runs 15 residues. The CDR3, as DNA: TGTGCCAGCACCAAAACACAGGGGTTGGGCGCTGAAGCTTTCTTT. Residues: CASTKTQGLGAEAFF.

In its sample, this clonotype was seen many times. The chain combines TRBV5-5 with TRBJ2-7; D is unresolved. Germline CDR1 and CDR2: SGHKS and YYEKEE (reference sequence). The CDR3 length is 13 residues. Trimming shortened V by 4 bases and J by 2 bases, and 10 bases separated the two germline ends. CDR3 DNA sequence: TGTGCCAGCAGCCTCCCCGGGCCCTACGAGCAGTACTTC. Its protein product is CASSLPGPYEQYF.

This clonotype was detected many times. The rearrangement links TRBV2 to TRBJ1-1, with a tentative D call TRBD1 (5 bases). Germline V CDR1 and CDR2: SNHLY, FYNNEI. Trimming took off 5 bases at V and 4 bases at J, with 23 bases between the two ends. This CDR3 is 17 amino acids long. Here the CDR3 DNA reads TGTGCCAGCAGTCCCCCGCTGGGGACCTCAAGGGCCACTGAAGCTTTCTTT. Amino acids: CASSPPLGTSRATEAFF.

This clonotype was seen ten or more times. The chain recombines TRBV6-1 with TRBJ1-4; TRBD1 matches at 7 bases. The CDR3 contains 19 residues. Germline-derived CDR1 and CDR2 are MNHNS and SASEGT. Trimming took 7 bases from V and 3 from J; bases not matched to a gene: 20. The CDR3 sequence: CASTTRLAFGTAANEKLFF. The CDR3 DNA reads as TGTGCCAGCACGACAAGACTAGCGTTCGGGACAGCAGCTAATGAAAAACTGTTTTTT.

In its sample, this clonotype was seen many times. The CDR3 sequence: CASLTAGEQSTGELFF. The CDR3 DNA reads TGTGCCAGTCTCACCGCGGGGGAGCAAAGCACCGGGGAGCTGTTTTTT. The chain combines TRBV28 with TRBJ2-2, with 7 bases matching TRBD2. V was clipped by 9 bases and J by 4 bases; unmatched bases: 14. Germline assignment: CDR1 MDHEN and CDR2 SYDVKM. The CDR3 runs to 16 residues.

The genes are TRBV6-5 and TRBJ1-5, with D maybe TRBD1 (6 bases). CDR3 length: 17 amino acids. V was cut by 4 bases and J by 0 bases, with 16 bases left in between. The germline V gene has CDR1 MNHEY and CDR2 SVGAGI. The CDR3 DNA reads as TGTGCCAGCAGTTTGGGGCAGGGGAGATATAGCAATCAGCCCCAGCATTTT. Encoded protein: CASSLGQGRYSNQPQHF.

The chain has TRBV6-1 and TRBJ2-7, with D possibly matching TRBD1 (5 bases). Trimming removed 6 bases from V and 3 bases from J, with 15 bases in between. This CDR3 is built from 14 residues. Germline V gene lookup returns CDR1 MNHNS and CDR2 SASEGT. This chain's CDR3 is CASRPYTGDYEQYF. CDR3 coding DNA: TGTGCCAGCAGACCTTACACAGGAGACTACGAGCAGTACTTC.